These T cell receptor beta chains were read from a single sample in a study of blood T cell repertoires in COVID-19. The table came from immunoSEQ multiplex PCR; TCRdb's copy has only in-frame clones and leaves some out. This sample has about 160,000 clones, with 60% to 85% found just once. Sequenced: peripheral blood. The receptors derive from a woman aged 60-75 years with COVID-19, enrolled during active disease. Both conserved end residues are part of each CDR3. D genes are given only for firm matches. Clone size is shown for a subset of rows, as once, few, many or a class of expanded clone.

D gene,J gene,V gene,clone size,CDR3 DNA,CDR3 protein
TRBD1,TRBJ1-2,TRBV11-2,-,TGTGCCAGCAGCCCGCCGGGAACAGGGGCGGGGACTAGGACCTTC,CASSPPGTGAGTRTF
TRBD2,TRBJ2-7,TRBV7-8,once,TGTGCCAGCAGCTTCCTGACTAGCGGGAGTACCTACGAGCAGTACTTC,CASSFLTSGSTYEQYF
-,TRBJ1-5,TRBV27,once,TGTGCCAGCAATCGAGTCGGGGGGGTTAATCAGCCCCAGCATTTT,CASNRVGGVNQPQHF
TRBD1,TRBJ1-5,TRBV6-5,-,TGTGCCAGCAGTTCCCAGGACAGGGTACCCAATCAGCCCCAGCATTTT,CASSSQDRVPNQPQHF
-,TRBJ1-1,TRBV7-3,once,TGTGCCAGCAGCTGGGACGGCAGGGGCACTGAAGCTTTCTTT,CASSWDGRGTEAFF
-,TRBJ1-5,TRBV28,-,TGTGCCAGCAGTTTGCGGTGGAAGAACAGGGTATCGTATCAGCCCCAGCATTTT,CASSLRWKNRVSYQPQHF
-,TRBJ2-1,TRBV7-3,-,TGTGCCAGCAGCCCTATCCCCATTGGTGAGCAGTTCTTC,CASSPIPIGEQFF
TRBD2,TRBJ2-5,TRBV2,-,TGTGCCAGCAGTGATTGGCGGGAGGGGGTAGGGACCCAGTACTTC,CASSDWREGVGTQYF
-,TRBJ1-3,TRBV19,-,TGTGCCAGCCGGACCGCGGGTACAAACACCATATATTTT,CASRTAGTNTIYF
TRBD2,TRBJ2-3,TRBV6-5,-,TGTGCCAGTGGGACTAGCGGGAACACAGATACGCAGTATTTT,CASGTSGNTDTQYF
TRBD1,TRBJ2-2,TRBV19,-,TGTGCCAGCCGGGACAGGGGATCGAACACCGGGGAGCTGTTTTTT,CASRDRGSNTGELFF
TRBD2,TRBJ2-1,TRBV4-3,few,TGCGCCAGCAGCCAAGATATCTCGGTGGGACTAGCGACAAATGAGCAGTTCTTC,CASSQDISVGLATNEQFF